Listed below are T cell receptor beta chains from one sample, sequenced in a study of T cell responses to AZD1222 COVID-19 vaccine. The repertoire was sequenced with immunoSEQ multiplex PCR; TCRdb's copy has only in-frame clones and lacks some. This sample yields about 190,000 clones, of which 90% to 95% are seen a single time; about 9% belongs to the top ten. The sequencing used peripheral blood, collected on day 0 of AZD1222 vaccination. The receptors were sampled from an adult in good health. Each CDR3 is given without its conserved first and last residue. Fields, in order: CDR3 length, clone size, V gene, CDR3 protein. The size of a clone is reported for some rows only, either as once, few or many, or as a class for expanded clones.

>13|.|TRBV4-3
ASSQDRANTGELF
>13|.|TRBV9
ASSVWTGGTGELF
>11|few|TRBV7-9
ASSLISPYEQY
>14|.|TRBV6-1
ASSDGNGQGSYEQY
>13|.|TRBV11-1
ASSPEGGQDYGYT
>14|once|TRBV19
ASSITATPVNYGYT
>11|.|TRBV10-3
AISEVGQGEVT
>11|.|TRBV5-1
ASSWDRGYGYT
>12|.|TRBV7-8
ASSLGRIGYEQY
>12|once|TRBV3-1/TRBV3-2
ASSHWGDNQPQH